This T cell receptor (beta chain) was documented in a study of T cells in women clearing cervical HPV infection. Whole-study context: Case blood was drawn when the lesion was first found; control blood after infection became undetectable. For cases, blood was sampled a median 149 days after lesion detection, interquartile range roughly 85 to 220 days.

This table comes from immunoSEQ multiplex PCR, and its TCRdb copy is limited to in-frame clones, with some not included. This sample's clone table lists roughly 40,000 clones. Trimming removed 0 bases at V and 6 bases at J, with 8 bases between. Looked up from germline, CDR1 is WNHNN and CDR2 is SYGVQD (reference sequence). This CDR3 is 13 amino acids long. As to this clone: Read data end 3 residues before the CDR3 end; the end is taken from the germline J gene.

Material for sequencing was blood buffy coat. The chain carries TRBV10-1 and TRBJ1-2; D perhaps matches TRBD1 (6 bases). This clonotype originated in a woman aged 18 to 75 with a cervical HPV16 infection that either progressed to CIN3+ or cleared (not recorded which). The sequenced CDR3 bases are TGCGCCAGCAGTGAGTCGGGGGCTCATGGC. Translation gives CASSESGAHG. In full, the CDR3 is CASSESGAHGYTF.